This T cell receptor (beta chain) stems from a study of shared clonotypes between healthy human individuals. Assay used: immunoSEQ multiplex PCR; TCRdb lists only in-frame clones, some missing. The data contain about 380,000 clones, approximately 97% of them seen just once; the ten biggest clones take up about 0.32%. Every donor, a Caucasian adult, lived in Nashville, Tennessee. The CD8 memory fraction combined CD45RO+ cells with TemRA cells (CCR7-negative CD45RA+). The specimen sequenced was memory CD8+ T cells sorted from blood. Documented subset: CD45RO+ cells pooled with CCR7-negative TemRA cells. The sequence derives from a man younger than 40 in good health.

This chain's CDR3 is CASSESPYEQYF. CDR3 nucleotide sequence: TGTGCCAGCAGTGAATCACCCTACGAGCAGTACTTC. This chain joins TRBV25-1 and TRBJ2-7, with D uncertain. CDR1 is MGHDK and CDR2 is SYGVNS in the germline V gene. The CDR3 has 12 residues. Trimming left V 1 base short and J 2 bases short, with 3 bases between.